What follows are 30 T cell receptor beta chains derived from one specimen sequenced in a study of radiotherapy plus CTLA-4 blockade in lung cancer. Assay used: immunoSEQ multiplex PCR; TCRdb lists only in-frame clones, some missing. This sample has about 98,000 clones, with more than 75% found just once. Sequencing was performed on peripheral blood, taken from a patient treated with radiotherapy plus ipilimumab. Receptors originate from a human donor with non-small cell lung cancer who had a partial response to radiotherapy plus ipilimumab.

The CDR3 sequence: CASKVAGGRGYTF. Here the CDR3 DNA reads TGTGCCAGCAAAGTCGCAGGGGGACGCGGCTACACCTTC. The V gene is TRBV27, the J gene TRBJ1-2; TRBD1 agrees at 7 bases. The CDR3 is 13 amino acids. J lost 8 bases, V lost 7 bases, and 10 bases had no gene match. Looked up from germline, CDR1 is MNHEY and CDR2 is SMNVEV (reference sequence).

This rearrangement joins TRBV6-1 to TRBJ2-1; 10 positions agree with TRBD1. The germline CDR1 and CDR2 sequences are MNHNS and SASEGT. Germline trimming cut 6 bases from V and 7 bases from J; bases unmatched to any gene: 6. The CDR3 is 14 amino acids. This CDR3 is CASRWDRGGNEQFF. CDR3 coding DNA: TGTGCCAGCAGGTGGGACAGGGGCGGAAATGAGCAGTTCTTC.

The CDR3 loop is CASALEGAPRYEQYF. The DNA for the CDR3 is TGTGCCAGCGCCCTGGAGGGGGCCCCTAGGTACGAGCAGTACTTC. The rearrangement uses TRBV6-1 and TRBJ2-7, with D maybe TRBD1 (7 bases). The CDR3 spans 15 residues. V shed 8 bases and J shed 4 bases, with 21 bases lying between them. CDR1 and CDR2 from the germline V gene are MNHNS and SASEGT.

The genes are TRBV13 and TRBJ2-7, with 7 bases aligning to TRBD1. Germline trimming cut 3 bases from V and 6 bases from J; bases unmatched to any gene: 2. The CDR3 covers 12 residues. The germline V gene encodes CDR1 PRHDT and CDR2 FYEKMQ (reference sequence). CDR3 sequence reads: CASSLTGSEQYF. The CDR3 DNA reads as TGTGCCAGCAGCTTGACAGGGAGCGAGCAGTACTTC.

V is TRBV7-2 and J is TRBJ1-2; no reliable D call. This CDR3 spans 14 amino acids. Deletions cut 5 bases from V and 5 bases from J, with 15 bases between. Germline V gene data show CDR1 as SGHTA and CDR2 as FQGNSA. Written as DNA, the CDR3 is TGTGCCAGCAGCCCACTAGGTAGCGGTTATGGCTACACCTTC. Amino acids: CASSPLGSGYGYTF.

A note on this clone: Other nucleotide sequences in the sample specify the same CDR3. The genes are TRBV11-2 and TRBJ2-5; TRBD2 matches 15 bases. Germline assignment: CDR1 SGHAT and CDR2 FQNNGV. This CDR3 has 16 amino acids. V was pared by 3 bases and J by 4 bases, with 3 bases of the junction left unmatched. CDR3 nucleotide sequence: TGTGCCAGCAGCTTGGAGGGACTAGCGGGAGGAGAGACCCAGTACTTC. Protein sequence: CASSLEGLAGGETQYF.

The table lists this clone with a count of one. The chain carries TRBV5-1 and TRBJ1-5, with 7 bases that match TRBD1. Germline assignment: CDR1 SGHRS and CDR2 YFSETQ. V was clipped by 4 bases and J by 7 bases; unmatched bases: 11. This CDR3 is built from 15 residues. In DNA form, the CDR3 reads TGCGCCAGCAGCGCGGGACAGCCCGGGGAGCAGCCCCAGCATTTT. As protein: CASSAGQPGEQPQHF. Full variable domain (remainder filled in from reference TRBV5-1 and TRBJ1-5): KAGVTQTPRYLIKTRGQQVTLSCSPISGHRSVSWYQQTPGQGLQFLFEYFSETQRNKGNFPGRFSGRQFSNSRSEMNVSTLELGDSALYLCASSAGQPGEQPQHFGDGTRLSIL.

V is TRBV27 and J is TRBJ1-1; D not resolved. The length of the CDR3 is 13 residues. The V gene lost 5 bases and the J gene lost 4 bases, with 11 bases spanning the gap. CDR1 and CDR2 from the germline V gene are MNHEY and SMNVEV (reference sequence). The CDR3 protein is CASSRPGGTEAFF. The DNA of the CDR3 is TGTGCCAGCAGTCGCCCGGGAGGCACTGAAGCTTTCTTT.

This clone came up once. The gene calls are TRBV7-2 and TRBJ2-3; D is perhaps TRBD2 (6 bases). The CDR3 length is 14 residues. The ends were cut back, 3 bases at V and 4 bases at J, with 11 bases in the middle. Germline V gene lookup returns CDR1 SGHTA and CDR2 FQGNSA. This chain's CDR3 is CASSFMGGSDTQYF. CDR3 coding DNA: TGTGCCAGCAGCTTCATGGGGGGTTCAGATACGCAGTATTTT.

The V and J genes are TRBV7-2 and TRBJ1-2; no definite D call. From germline, CDR1 is SGHTA and CDR2 FQGNSA. The CDR3 is 16 amino acids. The V and J ends lost 1 base and 0 bases respectively, with 12 bases between them. CDR3 DNA sequence: TGTGCCAGCAGCTTAGGAAGTCCGTTAGCTAACTATGGCTACACCTTC. Translation: CASSLGSPLANYGYTF.

The rearrangement uses TRBV15 and TRBJ2-1; TRBD2 matches at 7 bases. Germline values: CDR1 LNHNV, CDR2 YYDKDF (reference sequence). J gave up 5 bases and V 0 bases, and 4 bases lay outside the gene matches. The length of the CDR3 is 15 residues. For the CDR3, the DNA is TGTGCCACCAGCAGAGATGGGGGAGGGCACAATGAGCAGTTCTTC. This encodes CATSRDGGGHNEQFF.

V usage is TRBV2 and J usage is TRBJ2-1, with TRBD2 matching 9 bases. V trimming: 6 bases; J trimming: 3 bases; junction bases outside the gene matches: 6. CDR1 SNHLY and CDR2 FYNNEI come from the germline V gene. The CDR3 extends over 15 amino acids. The CDR3 is CASRIEREVYNEQFF. For the CDR3, the DNA is TGTGCCAGCAGGATAGAGCGGGAGGTCTACAATGAGCAGTTCTTC.

CDR3 in amino acids: CASGSTSGNYEQYF. In DNA, the CDR3 is TGTGCCAGCGGGTCGACTAGCGGGAACTACGAGCAGTACTTC. The chain links TRBV28 to TRBJ2-7, with 11 bases that match TRBD2. The CDR3 runs to 14 residues. Germline-derived CDR1 and CDR2 are MDHEN and SYDVKM. Trimming took 8 bases from V and 3 from J; bases not matched to a gene: 6.

The J gene is TRBJ2-7, the V gene TRBV7-9, with unresolved D. Looked up from germline, CDR1 is SEHNR and CDR2 is FQNEAQ (reference sequence). This CDR3 spans 13 amino acids. Trimming stripped 5 bases from V and 3 bases from J, with 11 bases between. The CDR3 here is CASSREVVYEQYF. CDR3 coding DNA: TGTGCCAGCAGCCGAGAGGTGGTCTACGAGCAGTACTTC.

This clone was detected only once. This sequence joins TRBV5-1 and TRBJ2-1; a weak D match, TRBD1 (6 bases). CDR3 size: 13 residues. Germline V gene lookup returns CDR1 SGHRS and CDR2 YFSETQ. V was clipped by 5 bases and J by 7 bases, with 13 bases between them. The CDR3 bases are TGCGCCAGCAGTGCAGTGGGGGCGAATGAGCAGTTCTTC. Protein: CASSAVGANEQFF.

The chain uses TRBV29-1 and TRBJ2-5, with D maybe TRBD2 (6 bases). Trimming removed 6 bases at V and 4 bases at J, with 18 bases between. The CDR3 loop spans 14 amino acids. Per germline, CDR1 SQVTM and CDR2 ANQGSEA. In DNA form, the CDR3 reads TGCAGCGTCCCGGGCGGGGAAGTGTTAGAGACCCAGTACTTC. Protein: CSVPGGEVLETQYF.

A few counts support this clone. The chain is built from TRBV9 and TRBJ2-3; 12 nucleotides match TRBD2. The CDR3 totals 17 residues. The junction had 4 bases not matched to a gene; V was cut back by 0 bases and J by 2 bases. Germline CDR1 SGDLS, CDR2 YYNGEE. Here the CDR3 DNA reads TGTGCCAGCAGCGTAGGGACTAGCGGGATGTTCACAGATACGCAGTATTTT. Protein sequence: CASSVGTSGMFTDTQYF.

The V and J genes are TRBV4-1 and TRBJ1-4; no clear D. The CDR3 spans 17 residues. The V end was cut by 1 base, the J end by 0 bases, with 12 bases between. Germline CDR1 and CDR2: MGHRA and YSYEKL. The CDR3 loop reads CASSQGPPRATNEKLFF. The CDR3 nucleotides read TGCGCCAGCAGCCAAGGCCCCCCCCGGGCAACTAATGAAAAACTGTTTTTT.

The genes are TRBV27 and TRBJ1-3, with TRBD1 matching over 8 bases. The CDR3 loop spans 18 amino acids. The germline V gene has CDR1 MNHEY and CDR2 SMNVEV (reference sequence). J gave up 0 bases and V 5 bases, and 12 bases lay outside the gene matches. The CDR3 protein is CASSKSGGPLFSGNTIYF. The CDR3 DNA reads TGTGCCAGCAGTAAATCAGGGGGCCCCCTCTTCTCTGGAAACACCATATATTTT.

This chain joins TRBV15 and TRBJ1-5; D not resolved. CDR1 and CDR2 (germline): LNHNV, YYDKDF (reference sequence). The CDR3 is made up of 13 amino acids. The V end lost 6 bases, the J end lost 5 bases, and 11 bases lay between the germline ends. CDR3 sequence: CATRRDGDQPQHF. In DNA, the CDR3 is TGTGCCACCAGACGAGACGGAGATCAGCCCCAGCATTTT.

The chain joins TRBV28 to TRBJ2-7, with TRBD1 matching 8 bases. Germline loops: CDR1 MDHEN, CDR2 SYDVKM. The CDR3 has 13 amino acids. The junction had 5 bases not matched to a gene; V was cut back by 3 bases and J by 7 bases. The CDR3 nucleotides are TGTGCCAGCAGTTTGGGACAGGTAGGGGAGCAGTACTTC. Amino acids: CASSLGQVGEQYF.

The table lists this clone with a count of one. This chain links TRBV5-1 with TRBJ1-5; D might be TRBD1 (6 bases). This CDR3 has 15 amino acids. Per germline, CDR1 SGHRS and CDR2 YFSETQ. V lost 0 bases and J 2 bases, leaving 9 bases between the germline ends. The chain's CDR3 is CASSLEGVGNQPQHF. The CDR3 bases are TGCGCCAGCAGCTTGGAGGGGGTCGGCAATCAGCCCCAGCATTTT.

This clone appeared once. DNA for the CDR3: TGCGCCAGCAGCTTGGCCGTTATAGCGGGAGGGGGCGAGCAGTACTTC. It translates to CASSLAVIAGGGEQYF. The chain uses TRBV5-1 and TRBJ2-5, with 11 bases that match TRBD2. The end of the DNA is better explained by TRBJ2-7, so the J call may be wrong. Germline CDR1 SGHRS, CDR2 YFSETQ. This CDR3 comprises 16 residues.

J is TRBJ2-4 and V is TRBV7-8, with D possibly matching TRBD2 (6 bases). V dropped 5 bases and J dropped 3 bases, with 17 bases sitting between them. This CDR3 comprises 16 residues. Germline V CDR1 and CDR2: SGHVS, FQNEAQ. CDR3 in amino acids: CASSATREASKNIQYF. CDR3 sequence (DNA): TGTGCCAGCAGCGCTACCAGGGAGGCTAGCAAAAACATTCAGTACTTC.

V and J are TRBV5-5 and TRBJ1-3; the match to TRBD1 covers 8 bases. The CDR3 runs 13 residues. Germline V CDR1 and CDR2: SGHKS, YYEKEE (reference sequence). Germline trimming cut 3 bases from V and 9 bases from J; bases unmatched to any gene: 5. The CDR3 nucleotides are TGTGCCAGCAGCTCGGACAGGGAGCGCACCATATATTTT. Translation: CASSSDRERTIYF.

The chain joins TRBV5-4 to TRBJ2-2; D not certain. CDR1 is SGHNT, CDR2 YYREEE, per germline (reference sequence). V gave up 4 bases and J gave up 6 bases, with 10 bases separating them. This CDR3 contains 13 residues. CDR3 sequence: CASSPPGAGELFF. CDR3 DNA: TGTGCCAGCAGCCCCCCGGGTGCCGGGGAGCTGTTTTTT.

The V gene is TRBV7-8, the J gene TRBJ2-7; possible D gene TRBD1, 6 bases. Trimming shortened V by 8 bases and J by 2 bases, and 13 bases separated the two germline ends. This CDR3 spans 13 amino acids. Looked up from germline, CDR1 is SGHVS and CDR2 is FQNEAQ. The CDR3 nucleotides read TGTGCCAGCGGTGGACAGACAACCTACGAGCAGTACTTC. Translating gives CASGGQTTYEQYF.

The rearrangement uses TRBV25-1 and TRBJ1-1; D is unresolved. Germline loops: CDR1 MGHDK, CDR2 SYGVNS. V lost 3 bases and J lost 4, with 12 bases in between. The CDR3 is made up of 14 amino acids. The CDR3 coding sequence is TGTGCCAGCAGTGATCTGGTCTCCGGCACTGAAGCTTTCTTT. This translates into CASSDLVSGTEAFF.

This clone was counted a few times. The V and J genes are TRBV10-1 and TRBJ2-1; a weak D match, TRBD1 (6 bases). The CDR3 has 12 amino acids. The V gene lost 7 bases and the J gene lost 4 bases, with 8 bases spanning the gap. Germline CDR1 is WNHNN and CDR2 is SYGVQD (reference sequence). CDR3 bases: TGCGCCAGCAAGGACAGTTACAATGAGCAGTTCTTC. This translates into CASKDSYNEQFF.

The gene calls are TRBV7-7 and TRBJ1-4, with unresolved D. V shed 5 bases and J shed 7 bases, with 17 bases lying between them. The V gene's germline CDR1 is SSHAT and CDR2 FNYEAQ (reference sequence). The CDR3 extends over 15 amino acids. CDR3 sequence reads: CASSIVGVWIEKLFF. CDR3 nucleotide sequence: TGTGCCAGCAGCATCGTGGGCGTTTGGATTGAAAAACTGTTTTTT.